In this sample, the clone carrying this TCR beta chain turned up once. Antigen: not known. The unexposed donors gave CD4+ T cells in about 2010-2018, prior to COVID-19. This sample was included in a study of CD4 T cells in relation to SARS-CoV-2 and coronaviruses. Whole-study results and caveats: Roughly 65% of donors had memory CD4+ clonotypes crossrecognizing SARS-CoV-2 and common cold coronavirus spike.

Method: immunoSEQ multiplex PCR; TCRdb's copy keeps in-frame clones and lacks some. The sample records 50,000 to 70,000 clones, 75% to 90% being singletons. The sample consisted of memory CD4+ T cells from PBMCs. The receptor was derived from a human donor in good health.

The CDR3 spells CASSVSPSGPYNEQFF. The DNA of the CDR3 is TGTGCCAGCAGCGTATCCCCTAGCGGTCCCTACAATGAGCAGTTCTTC. V usage is TRBV9 and J usage is TRBJ2-1, with 7 bases aligning to TRBD2. Germline-derived CDR1 and CDR2 are SGDLS and YYNGEE. The CDR3 runs 16 residues. V was clipped by 1 base and J by 2 bases; unmatched bases: 6.